This entry concerns a single TCR beta chain. This specimen belongs to a study of control samples from healthy donors and cancer patients. Germline assignment: CDR1 SGDLS and CDR2 YYNGEE. The germline V and J ends were trimmed by 0 bases and 2 bases, with 6 bases remaining between them. This CDR3 spans 14 amino acids. Using immunoSEQ multiplex PCR, the repertoire was profiled, and TCRdb retains in-frame clones only, with some absent. The profile shows some 51,000 clones, roughly 95% of them singletons. Sequencing was done on a sample of blood. This TCR was sampled from a woman between 18 and 30 years old in good health. V gene TRBV9 combines with J gene TRBJ2-1, with no clear D. The CDR3 DNA reads as TGTGCCAGCAGCGTAGAGGATACCTACAATGAGCAGTTCTTC. It yields the protein CASSVEDTYNEQFF.